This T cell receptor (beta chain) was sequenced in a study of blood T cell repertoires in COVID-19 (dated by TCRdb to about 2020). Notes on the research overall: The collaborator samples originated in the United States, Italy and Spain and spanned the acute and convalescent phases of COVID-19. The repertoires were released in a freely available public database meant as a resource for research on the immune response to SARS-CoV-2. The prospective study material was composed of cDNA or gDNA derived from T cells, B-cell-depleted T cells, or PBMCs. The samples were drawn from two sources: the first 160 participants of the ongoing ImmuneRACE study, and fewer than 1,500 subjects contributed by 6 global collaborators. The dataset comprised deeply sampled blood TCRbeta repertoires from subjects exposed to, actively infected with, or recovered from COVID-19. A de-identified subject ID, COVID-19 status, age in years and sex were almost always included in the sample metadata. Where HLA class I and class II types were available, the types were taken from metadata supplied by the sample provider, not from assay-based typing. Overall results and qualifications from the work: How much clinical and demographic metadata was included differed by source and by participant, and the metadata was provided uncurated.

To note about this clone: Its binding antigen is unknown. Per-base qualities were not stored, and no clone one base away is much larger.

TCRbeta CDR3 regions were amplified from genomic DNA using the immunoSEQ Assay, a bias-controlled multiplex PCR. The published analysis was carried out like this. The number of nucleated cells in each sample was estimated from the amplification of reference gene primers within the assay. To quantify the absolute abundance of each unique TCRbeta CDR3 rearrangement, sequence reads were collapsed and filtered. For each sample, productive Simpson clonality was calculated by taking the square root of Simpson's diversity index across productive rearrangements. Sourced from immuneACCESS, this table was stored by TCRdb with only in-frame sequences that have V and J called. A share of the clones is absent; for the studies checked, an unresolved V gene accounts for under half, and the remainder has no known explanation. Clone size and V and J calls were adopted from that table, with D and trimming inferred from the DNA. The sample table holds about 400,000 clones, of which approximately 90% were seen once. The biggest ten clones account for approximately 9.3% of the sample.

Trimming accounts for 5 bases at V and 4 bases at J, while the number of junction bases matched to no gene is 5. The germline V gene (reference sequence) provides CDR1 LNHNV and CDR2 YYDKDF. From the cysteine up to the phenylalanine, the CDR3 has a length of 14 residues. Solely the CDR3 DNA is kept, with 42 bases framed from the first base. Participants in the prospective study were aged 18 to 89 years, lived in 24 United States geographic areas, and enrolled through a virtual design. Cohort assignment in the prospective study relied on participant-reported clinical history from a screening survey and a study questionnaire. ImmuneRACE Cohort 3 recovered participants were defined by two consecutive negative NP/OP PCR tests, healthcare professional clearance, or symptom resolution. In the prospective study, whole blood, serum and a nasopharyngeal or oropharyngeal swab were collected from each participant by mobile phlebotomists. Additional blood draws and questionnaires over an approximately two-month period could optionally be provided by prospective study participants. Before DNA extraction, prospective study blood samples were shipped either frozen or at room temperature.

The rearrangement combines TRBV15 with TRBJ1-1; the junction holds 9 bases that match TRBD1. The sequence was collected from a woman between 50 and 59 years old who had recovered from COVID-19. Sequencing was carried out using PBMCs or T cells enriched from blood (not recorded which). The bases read TGTGCCACCAGCGGTGGACAGGGGTTCACTGAAGCTTTCTTT. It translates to CATSGGQGFTEAFF.